Each of the 16 T cell receptor beta chains below was sequenced from the same sample in a study of T-cell memory formation after mild COVID-19. MiXCR, applied by TCRdb to the 5' RACE reads, yields one record per CDR3 protein. This table holds about 540,000 distinct CDR3 sequences, roughly 22% found once. Sequencing was performed on PBMCs or a T cell subset sorted from them (not recorded which). Receptors originate from an adult woman who had mild COVID-19 (a few samples of this study predate the infection). Cell type and time point are not known.

This clonotype was found many times. The chain uses TRBV5-1 and TRBJ2-7; the match to TRBD2 covers 13 bases. Germline V gene lookup returns CDR1 SGHRS and CDR2 YFSETQ. The CDR3 runs to 15 residues. V gave up 1 base and J gave up 2 bases; unmatched junction bases: 0. CDR3 residues: CASSLTSGGAYEQYF. CDR3 nucleotides: TGCGCCAGCAGCTTGACTAGCGGGGGGGCCTACGAGCAGTACTTC.

This clonotype showed up just a few times. The rearrangement joins TRBV12-3 or TRBV12-4 to TRBJ2-1; 10 nucleotides match TRBD1. CDR3 size: 13 residues. The V gene end was trimmed by 11 bases and the J gene end by 6 bases; junction bases not matched to a gene: 7. The CDR3 sequence: CAPGQGVFNEQFF. CDR3 sequence (DNA): TGTGCCCCCGGACAGGGGGTATTCAATGAGCAGTTCTTC.

Points on this clonotype: Its ends do not fully match the called genes, so a read error is possible. The chain is built from TRBV12-3 or TRBV12-4 and TRBJ2-1, with 11 positions matching TRBD2. CDR3 size: 16 residues. The CDR3 protein is CASSLAGGVPYNEQFF. CDR3 in DNA: TGTGCCAGCAGTCTAGCGGGAGGAGTACCCTACAATGAGCAGTTCTTC.

The chain combines TRBV5-6 with TRBJ2-2, with D unresolved. Germline lookup yields CDR1 SGHDT and CDR2 YYEEEE. The CDR3 contains 15 residues. V dropped 1 base and J dropped 4 bases, with 11 bases sitting between them. Here the CDR3 reads CASSLTALLTGELFF. The CDR3 DNA reads as TGTGCCAGCAGCTTGACAGCGCTACTCACCGGGGAGCTGTTTTTT.

The chain couples TRBV7-6 to TRBJ2-7, with unresolved D. The V end lost 1 base, the J end lost 0 bases, and 7 bases lay between the germline ends. The CDR3 spans 14 residues. The V gene's germline CDR1 is SGHVS and CDR2 FNYEAQ. The CDR3 DNA is TGTGCCAGCAGCTTAGTCCCGGACTCCTACGAGCAGTACTTC. Its protein product is CASSLVPDSYEQYF.

This clonotype was picked up a small number of times. The chain couples TRBV11-2 to TRBJ2-1; tentatively, D is TRBD1 (5 bases). The CDR3 sequence is 16 residues long. Trimming cost V 5 bases and J 7 bases, with 21 bases left between them. The germline CDR1 and CDR2 sequences are SGHAT and FQNNGV. The DNA for the CDR3 is TGTGCCAGCAGCCCGTTGACAGTAGTTTTGAAAAATGAGCAGTTCTTC. Translating it yields CASSPLTVVLKNEQFF.

This clonotype came up a few times. The chain couples TRBV12-3 or TRBV12-4 to TRBJ1-1; D perhaps matches TRBD1 (5 bases). The CDR3 consists of 18 residues. V was clipped by 5 bases and J by 1 base, with 23 bases between them. The CDR3 DNA is TGTGCCAGCAGTAGGGATCATGGGGGGGTCGACTCGAACACTGAAGCTTTCTTT. Translation: CASSRDHGGVDSNTEAFF.

The V gene is TRBV30, the J gene TRBJ1-5; 7 bases agree with TRBD1. This CDR3 has 15 amino acids. The V and J ends lost 0 bases and 5 bases, in that order; junction bases with no gene match: 7. CDR1 is GTSNPN, CDR2 SVGIG, per germline (reference sequence). CDR3 loop: CAWSVGDSLHQPQHF. CDR3 in DNA: TGTGCCTGGAGTGTGGGGGACAGTTTGCATCAGCCCCAGCATTTT.

The sample holds a few counts of this clonotype. The V gene is TRBV20-1, the J gene TRBJ2-5; 13 bases agree with TRBD2. J gave up 4 bases and V 2 bases, and 1 base lay outside the gene matches. Germline V lookup: CDR1 DFQATT, CDR2 SNEGSKA (reference sequence). The CDR3 length is 14 residues. The CDR3 sequence is CSARRLAGGETQYF. DNA for the CDR3: TGCAGTGCTAGAAGACTAGCGGGGGGAGAGACCCAGTACTTC.

This chain connects TRBV6-1 to TRBJ1-1, with 7 nucleotides matching TRBD1. J was trimmed by 3 bases and V by 4 bases; bases with no gene match: 5. The CDR3 consists of 14 residues. CDR1 MNHNS and CDR2 SASEGT come from the germline V gene. CDR3: CASSGRGPDTEAFF. The CDR3 DNA follows: TGTGCCAGCAGTGGAAGGGGGCCGGACACTGAAGCTTTCTTT.

This clonotype was counted between two and nine times. This chain joins TRBV24-1 and TRBJ2-1, with TRBD1 identical over 10 bases. Trimming removed 5 bases from V and 6 bases from J; junction bases left unmatched: 15. From germline, CDR1 is KGHDR and CDR2 SFDVKD. The CDR3 sequence is 18 residues long. The CDR3 region is CATSAGTGAYLNRNEQFF. Written as DNA, the CDR3 is TGTGCCACCAGTGCGGGGACAGGGGCCTACTTAAACCGCAATGAGCAGTTCTTC.

The chain links TRBV12-3 or TRBV12-4 to TRBJ2-2; 7 bases line up with TRBD1. J gave up 6 bases and V 8 bases, and 6 bases lay outside the gene matches. The CDR3 totals 13 residues. CDR3 sequence: CASHGQGAGELFF. The CDR3 DNA follows: TGTGCCAGCCACGGGCAGGGGGCCGGGGAGCTGTTTTTT.

This clonotype was observed a handful of times. The rearrangement uses TRBV18 and TRBJ2-7; 7 bases agree with TRBD1. V lost 0 bases, J lost 1 base, and 3 bases stayed unmatched. Germline V gene lookup returns CDR1 KGHSH and CDR2 LQKENI. The length of the CDR3 is 15 residues. The CDR3 bases are TGTGCCAGCTCACCACCCGGGACAGCGTCCTACGAGCAGTACTTC. It is translated as CASSPPGTASYEQYF.

The rearrangement joins TRBV27 to TRBJ2-3; D unresolved. Germline V CDR1 and CDR2: MNHEY, SMNVEV (reference sequence). This CDR3 spans 16 amino acids. The V end was cut by 4 bases, the J end by 0 bases, with 14 bases between. CDR3 sequence (DNA): TGTGCCAGCAGTTGGGATTTGGCAGTGAGCACAGATACGCAGTATTTT. Protein sequence: CASSWDLAVSTDTQYF.

The chain uses TRBV6-2 or TRBV6-3 and TRBJ2-1; weak D call: TRBD2 (5 bases). The CDR3 has 14 residues. Germline CDR1 and CDR2: MNHEY and SVGEGT. The ends were cut back, 7 bases at V and 6 bases at J, with 16 bases in the middle. In nucleotides, the CDR3 is TGTGCCAGCACTGTGGACTCTTGGGGCAATGAGCAGTTCTTC. This gives the protein CASTVDSWGNEQFF.

This chain connects TRBV10-3 to TRBJ2-3; 10 positions match TRBD2. The CDR3 consists of 16 residues. From germline, CDR1 is ENHRY and CDR2 SYGVKD. V lost 6 bases, J lost 2 bases, and 8 bases stayed unmatched. The CDR3 sequence: CAISGTSEHNTDTQYF. For the CDR3, the DNA is TGTGCCATCAGCGGGACTAGCGAGCACAACACAGATACGCAGTATTTT.